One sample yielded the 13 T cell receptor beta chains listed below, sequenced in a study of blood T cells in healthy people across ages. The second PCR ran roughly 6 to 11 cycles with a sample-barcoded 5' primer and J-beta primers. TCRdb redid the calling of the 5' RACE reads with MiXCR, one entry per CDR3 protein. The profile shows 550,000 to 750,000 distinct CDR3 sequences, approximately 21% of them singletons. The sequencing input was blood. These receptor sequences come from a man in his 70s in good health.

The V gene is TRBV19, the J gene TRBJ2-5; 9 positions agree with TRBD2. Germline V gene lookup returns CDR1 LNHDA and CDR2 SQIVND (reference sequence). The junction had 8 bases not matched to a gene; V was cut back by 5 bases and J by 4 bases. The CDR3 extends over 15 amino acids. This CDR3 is CASSPWTSEPETQYF. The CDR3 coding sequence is TGTGCCAGTAGTCCATGGACTAGCGAGCCAGAGACCCAGTACTTC. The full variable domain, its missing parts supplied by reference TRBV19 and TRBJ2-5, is DGGITQSPKYLFRKEGQNVTLSCEQNLNHDAMYWYRQDPGQGLRLIYYSQIVNDFQKGDIAEGYSVSREKKESFPLTVTSAQKNPTAFYLCASSPWTSEPETQYFGPGTRLLVL.

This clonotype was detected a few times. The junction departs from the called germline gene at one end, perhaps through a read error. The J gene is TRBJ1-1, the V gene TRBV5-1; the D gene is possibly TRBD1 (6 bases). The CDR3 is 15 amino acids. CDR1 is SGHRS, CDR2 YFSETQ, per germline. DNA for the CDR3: TGCGCCTGCAGCCCGAGACAGGATATGAACACTGAAGCTTTCTTT. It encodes CACSPRQDMNTEAFF.

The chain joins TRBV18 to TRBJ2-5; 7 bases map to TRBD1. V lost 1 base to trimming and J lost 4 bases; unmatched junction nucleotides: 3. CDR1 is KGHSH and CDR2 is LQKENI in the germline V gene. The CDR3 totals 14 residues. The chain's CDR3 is CASSPRAGGETQYF. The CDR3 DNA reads TGTGCCAGCTCACCACGGGCAGGGGGAGAGACCCAGTACTTC. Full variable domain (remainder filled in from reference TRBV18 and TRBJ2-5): NAGVMQNPRHLVRRRGQEARLRCSPMKGHSHVYWYRQLPEEGLKFMVYLQKENIIDESGMPKERFSAEFPKEGPSILRIQQVVRGDSAAYFCASSPRAGGETQYFGPGTRLLVL.

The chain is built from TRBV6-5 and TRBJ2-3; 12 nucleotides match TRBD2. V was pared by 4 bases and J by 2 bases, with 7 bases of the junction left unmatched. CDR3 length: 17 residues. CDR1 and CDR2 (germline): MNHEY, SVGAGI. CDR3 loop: CASSSRTSGTYTDTQYF. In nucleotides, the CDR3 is TGTGCCAGCAGTTCCCGGACTAGCGGGACCTACACAGATACGCAGTATTTT.

This CDR3 is CASRPTSGRANTQYF. The CDR3 DNA reads as TGTGCCAGCAGACCCACTAGCGGGAGGGCAAATACGCAGTATTTT. The chain recombines TRBV12-3 or TRBV12-4 with TRBJ2-3, with 13 bases identical to TRBD2. CDR3 size: 15 residues. J gave up 7 bases and V 6 bases, and 7 bases lay outside the gene matches.

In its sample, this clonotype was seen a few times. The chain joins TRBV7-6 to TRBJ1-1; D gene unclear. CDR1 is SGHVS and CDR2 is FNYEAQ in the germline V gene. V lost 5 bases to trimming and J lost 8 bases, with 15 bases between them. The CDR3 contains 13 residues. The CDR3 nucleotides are TGTGCCAGCAGCGCCTTCGCTATGCCCGAAGCTTTCTTT. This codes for CASSAFAMPEAFF.

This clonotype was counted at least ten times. DNA for the CDR3: TGCGCCAGCAGCTTGGGCGGGAGTGTCTACGAGCAGTACTTC. Residues: CASSLGGSVYEQYF. V is TRBV5-1 and J is TRBJ2-7; TRBD2 matches at 7 bases. After removal of 0 bases from V and 3 bases from J, the junction contained 3 bases not matched to a gene. CDR1 is SGHRS and CDR2 is YFSETQ in the germline V gene. This CDR3 region has 14 residues.

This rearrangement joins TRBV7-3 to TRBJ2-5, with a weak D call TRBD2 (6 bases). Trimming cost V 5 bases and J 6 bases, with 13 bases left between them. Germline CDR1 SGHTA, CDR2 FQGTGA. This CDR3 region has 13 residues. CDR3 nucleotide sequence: TGTGCCAGCAGCGTCGGGGGTACTCAGACCCAGTACTTC. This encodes CASSVGGTQTQYF.

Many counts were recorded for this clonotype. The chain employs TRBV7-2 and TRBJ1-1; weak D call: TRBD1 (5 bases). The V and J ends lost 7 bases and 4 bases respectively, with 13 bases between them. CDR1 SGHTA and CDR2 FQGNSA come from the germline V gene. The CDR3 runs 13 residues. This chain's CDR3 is CASTPGGGTEAFF. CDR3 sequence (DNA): TGTGCCAGCACCCCGGGGGGAGGCACTGAAGCTTTCTTT.

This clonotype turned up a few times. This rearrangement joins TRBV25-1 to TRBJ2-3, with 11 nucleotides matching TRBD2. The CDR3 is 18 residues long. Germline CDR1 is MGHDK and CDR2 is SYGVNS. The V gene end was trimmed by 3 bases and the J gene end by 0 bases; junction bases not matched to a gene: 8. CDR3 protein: CASSDPLAGGTSTDTQYF. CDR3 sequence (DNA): TGTGCCAGCAGTGACCCCTTAGCGGGAGGGACTAGCACAGATACGCAGTATTTT.

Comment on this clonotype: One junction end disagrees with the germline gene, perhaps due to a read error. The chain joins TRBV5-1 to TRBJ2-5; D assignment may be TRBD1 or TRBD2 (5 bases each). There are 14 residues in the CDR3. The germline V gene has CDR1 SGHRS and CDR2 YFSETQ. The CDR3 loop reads CASRGDLPYNEQCF. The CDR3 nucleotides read TGCGCCAGCAGAGGGGACCTTCCCTACAATGAGCAGTGCTTC. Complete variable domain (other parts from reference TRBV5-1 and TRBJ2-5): KAGVTQTPRYLIKTRGQQVTLSCSPISGHRSVSWYQQTPGQGLQFLFEYFSETQRNKGNFPGRFSGRQFSNSRSEMNVSTLELGDSALYLCASRGDLPYNEQCFGPGTRLLVL.

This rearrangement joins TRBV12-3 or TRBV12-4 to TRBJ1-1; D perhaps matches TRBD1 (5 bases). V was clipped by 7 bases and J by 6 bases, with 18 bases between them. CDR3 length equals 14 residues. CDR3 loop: CASTGAGSASEAFF. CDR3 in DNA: TGTGCCAGCACCGGGGCCGGGTCAGCCTCTGAAGCTTTCTTT.

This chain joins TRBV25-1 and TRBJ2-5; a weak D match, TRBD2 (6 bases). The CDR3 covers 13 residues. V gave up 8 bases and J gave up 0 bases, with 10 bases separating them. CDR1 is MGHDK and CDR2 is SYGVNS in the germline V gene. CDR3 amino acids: CASSSEYQETQYF. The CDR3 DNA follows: TGTGCCAGCTCTAGCGAGTACCAAGAGACCCAGTACTTC.